These 21 T cell receptor beta chains came from one sample sequenced in a study of CD8 T cells in ankylosing spondylitis. TCRdb reprocessed the 5' RACE reads with MiXCR, giving one entry per CDR3 protein. The table lists approximately 69,000 distinct CDR3 sequences, approximately 5% of them singletons. The sample comprised blood, either unsorted or a sorted T cell fraction (not recorded which). The receptors originated from a male donor with ankylosing spondylitis or in good health (not recorded which).

This clonotype was recorded many times. J is TRBJ2-7 and V is TRBV5-1, with 9 bases matching TRBD1. The CDR3 contains 13 residues. V lost 2 bases and J lost 5; bases outside the gene matches: 2. In germline, CDR1 is SGHRS, CDR2 YFSETQ. The CDR3 nucleotides read TGCGCCAGCAGCTTTGACAGGGGGGACGAGCAGTACTTC. This sequence encodes CASSFDRGDEQYF.

This clonotype was observed many times. This chain joins TRBV28 and TRBJ2-5; D possibly corresponds to TRBD2 (5 bases). Trimming stripped 4 bases from V and 4 bases from J, with 16 bases between. The germline gives CDR1 MDHEN, CDR2 SYDVKM. The CDR3 sequence is 15 residues long. CDR3 protein: CASSSPRVLGETQYF. The CDR3 DNA follows: TGTGCCAGCAGTTCCCCGAGGGTCCTGGGAGAGACCCAGTACTTC. Variable domain in full (rest from reference TRBV28 and TRBJ2-5): DVKVTQSSRYLVKRTGEKVFLECVQDMDHENMFWYRQDPGLGLRLIYFSYDVKMKEKGDIPEGYSVSREKKERFSLILESASTNQTSMYLCASSSPRVLGETQYFGPGTRLLVL.

This clonotype was recorded at least ten times. The chain couples TRBV12-3 or TRBV12-4 to TRBJ2-5; no clear D. V lost 7 bases, J lost 2 bases, and 14 bases lay in between. CDR3 length: 14 residues. This CDR3 reads CASTRDVQQETQYF. The CDR3, as DNA: TGTGCCAGCACCCGCGATGTACAGCAAGAGACCCAGTACTTC.

This clonotype was picked up many times. The CDR3 sequence is CASLTGAAGNTIYF. The CDR3 nucleotides are TGTGCCAGCCTTACCGGGGCAGCTGGAAACACCATATATTTT. The chain couples TRBV28 to TRBJ1-3; D may be TRBD1 (5 bases). Trimming cost V 8 bases and J 2 bases, with 13 bases left between them. Looked up from germline, CDR1 is MDHEN and CDR2 is SYDVKM. CDR3 length: 14 residues.

Details on this clonotype: One end of the junction is discordant with germline, which a read error may explain. This chain joins TRBV2 and TRBJ2-4, with 11 bases identical to TRBD2. The CDR3 contains 18 residues. Germline CDR1 is SNHLY and CDR2 is FYNNEI. Written as DNA, the CDR3 is TGTACCAGCAGTTTTAGGACTAGCGGGCGGACTCCCAAAAACATTCAGTACTTC. Translated, it gives CTSSFRTSGRTPKNIQYF. Full variable domain (missing parts from reference TRBV2 and TRBJ2-4): EPEVTQTPSHQVTQMGQEVILRCVPISNHLYFYWYRQILGQKVEFLVSFYNNEISEKSEIFDDQFSVERPDGSNFTLKIRSTKLEDSAMYFCTSSFRTSGRTPKNIQYFGAGTRLSVL.

This clonotype occurred a few times. The gene calls are TRBV18 and TRBJ2-3; 10 bases align to TRBD1. The CDR3 extends over 15 amino acids. The V gene end was trimmed by 3 bases and the J gene end by 4 bases; junction bases not matched to a gene: 4. The germline V gene has CDR1 KGHSH and CDR2 LQKENI. The CDR3: CASSPLGTGADTQYF. CDR3 sequence (DNA): TGTGCCAGCTCACCGCTCGGGACAGGGGCAGATACGCAGTATTTT.

Only a few counts were recorded for this clonotype. The chain links TRBV27 to TRBJ1-1; 8 positions agree with TRBD1. This CDR3 region has 13 residues. Germline values: CDR1 MNHEY, CDR2 SMNVEV (reference sequence). V was pared by 6 bases and J by 1 base, with 1 base of the junction left unmatched. Here the CDR3 reads CASRTGANTEAFF. In DNA, the CDR3 is TGTGCCAGCAGGACAGGGGCGAACACTGAAGCTTTCTTT.

This clonotype has a count of ten or more. V is TRBV5-1 and J is TRBJ2-1, with D possibly being TRBD1 (6 bases). Trimming stripped 3 bases from V and 5 bases from J, with 15 bases between. Germline V CDR1 and CDR2: SGHRS, YFSETQ. There are 15 residues in the CDR3. The CDR3 nucleotides are TGCGCCAGCAGCTCGGGGCAGGGGTCTCACAATGAGCAGTTCTTC. Its translation: CASSSGQGSHNEQFF.

This clonotype was found many times. The rearrangement joins TRBV5-1 to TRBJ2-3; 10 bases line up with TRBD2. The CDR3 length is 17 residues. J gave up 2 bases and V 0 bases, and 6 bases lay outside the gene matches. Germline V gives CDR1 SGHRS, CDR2 YFSETQ. The CDR3 DNA reads as TGCGCCAGCAGCTTGGGTTACAGCGGGGGGGTCACAGATACGCAGTATTTT. It specifies CASSLGYSGGVTDTQYF.

This clonotype was observed at least ten times. J is TRBJ2-7 and V is TRBV14; possibly TRBD1 for D (6 bases). The CDR3 is 15 residues long. V shed 4 bases and J shed 0 bases, with 13 bases lying between them. The germline V gene has CDR1 SGHDN and CDR2 FVKESK. The CDR3 DNA is TGTGCCAGCAGCCTGTGGACAGCCGGCTCCTACGAGCAGTACTTC. It encodes CASSLWTAGSYEQYF.

This clonotype has a count of ten or more. V gene TRBV27 combines with J gene TRBJ1-4, with D unresolved. V lost 0 bases and J 0 bases, leaving 14 bases between the germline ends. The germline V gene encodes CDR1 MNHEY and CDR2 SMNVEV (reference sequence). CDR3 size: 18 residues. CDR3 coding DNA: TGTGCCAGCAGTTTATCCCCTTTTCACAGATCAACTAATGAAAAACTGTTTTTT. This translates into CASSLSPFHRSTNEKLFF. The full variable domain, rest sourced from reference TRBV27 and TRBJ1-4, is EAQVTQNPRYLITVTGKKLTVTCSQNMNHEYMSWYRQDPGLGLRQIYYSMNVEVTDKGDVPEGYKVSRKEKRNFPLILESPSPNQTSLYFCASSLSPFHRSTNEKLFFGSGTQLSVL.

This clonotype was seen at least ten times. The chain uses TRBV5-1 and TRBJ2-1; TRBD1 might be the D (5 bases). V lost 4 bases to trimming and J lost 0 bases, with 11 bases between them. CDR1 SGHRS and CDR2 YFSETQ come from the germline V gene. The CDR3 runs 15 residues. For the CDR3, the DNA is TGCGCCAGCAGCGCGACAGCTAGCTCCTACAATGAGCAGTTCTTC. Protein product: CASSATASSYNEQFF.

This clonotype was recorded at least ten times. A read error may explain this, as a much larger clone is one base away. The gene calls are TRBV29-1 and TRBJ2-7; D is unresolved. CDR1 and CDR2 from the germline V gene are SQVTM and ANQGSEA. CDR3 length equals 12 residues. CDR3 nucleotides: TGCAGCGTTGTCGGCAACTCCTACGAGCAGTGCTTC. Protein product: CSVVGNSYEQCF.

This clonotype was seen many times. V usage is TRBV3-1 and J usage is TRBJ2-3; D is perhaps TRBD2 (5 bases). Deletions cut 0 bases from V and 0 bases from J, with 7 bases between. The germline CDR1 and CDR2 sequences are LGHDT and YNNKEL (reference sequence). The CDR3 covers 15 residues. DNA of the CDR3: TGTGCCAGCAGCCAAGATCGGAGGAGCACAGATACGCAGTATTTT. Its protein is CASSQDRRSTDTQYF.

At least ten counts were recorded for this clonotype. The gene calls are TRBV29-1 and TRBJ1-6; D gene ambiguous. V lost 5 bases and J lost 3, with 8 bases in between. Germline CDR1 and CDR2: SQVTM and ANQGSEA. The CDR3 runs to 13 residues. CDR3 nucleotide sequence: TGCAGCGTTATGACGAACTATAATTCACCCCTCCACTTT. It codes for CSVMTNYNSPLHF.

The sample holds many counts of this clonotype. The chain is built from TRBV7-2 and TRBJ2-7, with TRBD1 matching over 11 bases. There are 14 residues in the CDR3. Losses at the gene ends were 3 bases for V and 4 bases for J; bases not matched to a gene: 2. Germline loops: CDR1 SGHTA, CDR2 FQGNSA. CDR3 nucleotides: TGTGCCAGCAGCTTGGACAGGGGGCTATACGAGCAGTACTTC. It codes for CASSLDRGLYEQYF.

This clonotype was picked up many times. The chain couples TRBV24-1 to TRBJ2-1; 12 bases are shared with TRBD2. The germline V gene encodes CDR1 KGHDR and CDR2 SFDVKD. The CDR3 is made up of 17 amino acids. V lost 2 bases and J lost 1; bases outside the gene matches: 2. The CDR3 is CATSDWTSGASYNEQFF. CDR3 coding DNA: TGTGCCACCAGTGATTGGACTAGCGGGGCTTCCTACAATGAGCAGTTCTTC.

This clonotype came up many times. The V call is TRBV2, the J call TRBJ1-1, with D perhaps TRBD1 (5 bases). The CDR3 consists of 14 residues. V was pared by 4 bases and J by 3 bases, with 12 bases between. From germline, CDR1 is SNHLY and CDR2 FYNNEI. CDR3 coding DNA: TGTGCCAGCAGTGGTGGGGCCTGGGACACTGAAGCTTTCTTT. Its protein product is CASSGGAWDTEAFF.

This clonotype was seen at least ten times. The chain uses TRBV4-1 and TRBJ2-7, with D possibly being TRBD1 or TRBD2 (5 bases each). Germline V gives CDR1 MGHRA, CDR2 YSYEKL. V was shortened by 4 bases and J by 6 bases, with 13 bases between the two germline ends. There are 13 residues in the CDR3. As DNA, the CDR3 is TGCGCCAGCAGCCCCGGGACCTCCGTCGAGCAGTACTTC. Translating it yields CASSPGTSVEQYF.

This clonotype was seen at least ten times. V and J are TRBV20-1 and TRBJ2-3; 8 bases map to TRBD2. J lost 2 bases, V lost 5 bases, and 12 bases had no gene match. The CDR3 has 16 residues. Germline CDR1 DFQATT, CDR2 SNEGSKA (reference sequence). The CDR3 DNA is TGCAGTGCTCCTATAGCGGGGCCGTTCGACACAGATACGCAGTATTTT. This codes for CSAPIAGPFDTDTQYF.

The sample holds many counts of this clonotype. V and J are TRBV5-1 and TRBJ1-4, with D unresolved. CDR3 length: 16 residues. V gave up 4 bases and J gave up 3 bases, with 16 bases separating them. Per the germline V gene, CDR1 is SGHRS and CDR2 is YFSETQ. The CDR3 is CASSPAVGSANEKLFF. CDR3 nucleotides: TGCGCCAGCAGCCCAGCGGTAGGGTCAGCTAATGAAAAACTGTTTTTT.